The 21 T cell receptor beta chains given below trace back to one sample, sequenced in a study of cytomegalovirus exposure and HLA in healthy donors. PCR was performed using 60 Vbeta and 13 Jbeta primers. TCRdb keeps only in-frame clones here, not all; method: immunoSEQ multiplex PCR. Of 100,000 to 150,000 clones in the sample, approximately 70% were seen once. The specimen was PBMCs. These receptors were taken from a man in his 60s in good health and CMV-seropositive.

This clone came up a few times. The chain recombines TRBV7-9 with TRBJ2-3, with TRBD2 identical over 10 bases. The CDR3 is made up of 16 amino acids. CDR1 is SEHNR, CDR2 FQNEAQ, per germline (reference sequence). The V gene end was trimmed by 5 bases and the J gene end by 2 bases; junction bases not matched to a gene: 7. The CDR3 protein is CASSPGGLATTDTQYF. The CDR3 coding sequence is TGTGCCAGCAGCCCTGGGGGACTAGCGACCACAGATACGCAGTATTTT.

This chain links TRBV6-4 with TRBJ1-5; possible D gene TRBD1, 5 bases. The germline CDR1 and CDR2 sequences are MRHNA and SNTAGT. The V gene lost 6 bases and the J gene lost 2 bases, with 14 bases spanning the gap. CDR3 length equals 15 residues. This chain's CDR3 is CASRLEQDRNQPQHF. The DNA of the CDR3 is TGTGCCAGCAGACTCGAACAGGATCGCAATCAGCCCCAGCATTTT.

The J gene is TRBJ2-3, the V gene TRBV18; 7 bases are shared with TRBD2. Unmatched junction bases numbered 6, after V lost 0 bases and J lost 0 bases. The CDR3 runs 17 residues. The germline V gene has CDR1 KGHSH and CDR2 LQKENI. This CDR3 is CASSPPGPGGSTDTQYF. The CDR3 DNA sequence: TGTGCCAGCTCACCACCGGGTCCGGGGGGAAGCACAGATACGCAGTATTTT. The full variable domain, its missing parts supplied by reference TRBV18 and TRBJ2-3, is NAGVMQNPRHLVRRRGQEARLRCSPMKGHSHVYWYRQLPEEGLKFMVYLQKENIIDESGMPKERFSAEFPKEGPSILRIQQVVRGDSAAYFCASSPPGPGGSTDTQYFGPGTRLTVL.

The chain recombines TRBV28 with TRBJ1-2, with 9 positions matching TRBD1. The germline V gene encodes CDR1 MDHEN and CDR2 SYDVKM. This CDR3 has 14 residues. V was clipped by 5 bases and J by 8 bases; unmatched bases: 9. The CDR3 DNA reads TGTGCCAGCAGTGGGGACAGGGAGTTGCGGGGCTACACCTTC. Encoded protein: CASSGDRELRGYTF.

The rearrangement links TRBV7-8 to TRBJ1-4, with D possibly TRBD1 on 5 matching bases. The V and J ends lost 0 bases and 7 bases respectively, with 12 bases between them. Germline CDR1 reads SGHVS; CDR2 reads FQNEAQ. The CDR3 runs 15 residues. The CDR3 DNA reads TGTGCCAGCAGCTTAGCTCGGGGGAGGGGTGAAAAACTGTTTTTT. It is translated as CASSLARGRGEKLFF.

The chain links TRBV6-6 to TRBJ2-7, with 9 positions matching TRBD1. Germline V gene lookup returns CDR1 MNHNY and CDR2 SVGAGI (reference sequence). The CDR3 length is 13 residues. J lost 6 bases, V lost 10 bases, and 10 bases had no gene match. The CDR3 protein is CATGTGMTGEQYF. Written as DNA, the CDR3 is TGTGCCACCGGGACAGGGATGACGGGCGAGCAGTACTTC.

The CDR3 DNA sequence: TGCGCCAGCAGCCCTTACCCCAAACAGGGGAATGAAGCTTTCTTT. It encodes CASSPYPKQGNEAFF. The chain carries TRBV5-1 and TRBJ1-1, with TRBD1 identical over 7 bases. The V gene end was trimmed by 4 bases and the J gene end by 7 bases; junction bases not matched to a gene: 13. There are 15 residues in the CDR3. Germline assignment: CDR1 SGHRS and CDR2 YFSETQ. Complete variable domain (other parts from reference TRBV5-1 and TRBJ1-1): KAGVTQTPRYLIKTRGQQVTLSCSPISGHRSVSWYQQTPGQGLQFLFEYFSETQRNKGNFPGRFSGRQFSNSRSEMNVSTLELGDSALYLCASSPYPKQGNEAFFGQGTRLTVV.

The CDR3 here is CASSLRQAGNQPQHF. DNA for the CDR3: TGCGCCAGCAGCTTGAGGCAGGCGGGTAATCAGCCCCAGCATTTT. The chain employs TRBV5-1 and TRBJ1-5, with D unresolved. V was shortened by 1 base and J by 4 bases, with 12 bases between the two germline ends. The CDR3 runs to 15 residues. CDR1 SGHRS and CDR2 YFSETQ come from the germline V gene. Together with reference TRBV5-1 and TRBJ1-5, the CDR3 gives the full variable domain: KAGVTQTPRYLIKTRGQQVTLSCSPISGHRSVSWYQQTPGQGLQFLFEYFSETQRNKGNFPGRFSGRQFSNSRSEMNVSTLELGDSALYLCASSLRQAGNQPQHFGDGTRLSIL.

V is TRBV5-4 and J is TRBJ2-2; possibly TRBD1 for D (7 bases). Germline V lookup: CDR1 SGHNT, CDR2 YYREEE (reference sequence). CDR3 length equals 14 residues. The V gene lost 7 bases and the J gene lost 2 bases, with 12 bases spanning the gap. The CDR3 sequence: CASGGGYNTGELFF. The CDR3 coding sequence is TGTGCCAGCGGAGGGGGCTATAACACCGGGGAGCTGTTTTTT.

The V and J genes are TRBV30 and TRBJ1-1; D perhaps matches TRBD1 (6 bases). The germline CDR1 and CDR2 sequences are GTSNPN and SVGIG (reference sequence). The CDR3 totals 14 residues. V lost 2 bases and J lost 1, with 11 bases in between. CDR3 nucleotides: TGTGCCTGGAGTTCGGGACAAAGGAACACTGAAGCTTTCTTT. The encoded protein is CAWSSGQRNTEAFF.

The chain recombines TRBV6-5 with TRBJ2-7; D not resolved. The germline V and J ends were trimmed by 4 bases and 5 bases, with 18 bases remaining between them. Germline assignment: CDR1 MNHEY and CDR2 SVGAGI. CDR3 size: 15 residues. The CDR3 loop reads CASSSPGVPLNEQYF. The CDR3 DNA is TGTGCCAGCAGTTCCCCCGGAGTGCCGCTTAACGAGCAGTACTTC.

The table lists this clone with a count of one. The CDR3 DNA is TGTGCCAGCAGGGACACCAATAATTCACCCCTCCACTTT. Encoded protein: CASRDTNNSPLHF. J is TRBJ1-6 and V is TRBV27, with D perhaps matching TRBD1 (5 bases). Germline V gene sequence: CDR1 MNHEY, CDR2 SMNVEV (reference sequence). This CDR3 has 13 amino acids. Trimming shortened V by 6 bases and J by 5 bases, and 8 bases separated the two germline ends.

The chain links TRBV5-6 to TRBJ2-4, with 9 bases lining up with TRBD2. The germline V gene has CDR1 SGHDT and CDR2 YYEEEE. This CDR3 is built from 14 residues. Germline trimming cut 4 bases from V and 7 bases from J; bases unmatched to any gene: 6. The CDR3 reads CASSPRGGVNIQYF. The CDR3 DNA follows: TGTGCCAGCAGCCCGCGGGGGGGCGTGAACATTCAGTACTTC.

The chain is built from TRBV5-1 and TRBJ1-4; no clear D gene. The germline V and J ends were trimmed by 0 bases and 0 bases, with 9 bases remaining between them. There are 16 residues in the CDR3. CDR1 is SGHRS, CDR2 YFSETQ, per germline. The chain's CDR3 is CASSLGQVATNEKLFF. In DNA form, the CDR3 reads TGCGCCAGCAGCTTGGGCCAGGTCGCAACTAATGAAAAACTGTTTTTT. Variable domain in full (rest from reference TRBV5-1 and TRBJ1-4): KAGVTQTPRYLIKTRGQQVTLSCSPISGHRSVSWYQQTPGQGLQFLFEYFSETQRNKGNFPGRFSGRQFSNSRSEMNVSTLELGDSALYLCASSLGQVATNEKLFFGSGTQLSVL.

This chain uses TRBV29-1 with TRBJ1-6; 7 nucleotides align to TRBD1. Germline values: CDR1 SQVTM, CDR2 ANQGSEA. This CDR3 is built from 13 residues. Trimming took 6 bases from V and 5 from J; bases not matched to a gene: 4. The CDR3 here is CSVRQGDNSPLHF. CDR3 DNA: TGCAGCGTAAGACAGGGAGATAATTCACCCCTCCACTTT. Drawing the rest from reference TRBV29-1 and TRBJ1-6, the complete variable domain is SAVISQKPSRDICQRGTSLTIQCQVDSQVTMMFWYRQQPGQSLTLIATANQGSEATYESGFVIDKFPISRPNLTFSTLTVSNMSPEDSSIYLCSVRQGDNSPLHFGNGTRLTVT.

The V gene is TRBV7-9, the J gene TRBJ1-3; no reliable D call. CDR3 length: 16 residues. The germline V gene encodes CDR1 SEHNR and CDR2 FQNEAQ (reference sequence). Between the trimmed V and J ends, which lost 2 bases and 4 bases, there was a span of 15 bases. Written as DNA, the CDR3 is TGTGCCAGCAGCTTAAATGAACAGATCACAGGAAACACCATATATTTT. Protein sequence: CASSLNEQITGNTIYF.

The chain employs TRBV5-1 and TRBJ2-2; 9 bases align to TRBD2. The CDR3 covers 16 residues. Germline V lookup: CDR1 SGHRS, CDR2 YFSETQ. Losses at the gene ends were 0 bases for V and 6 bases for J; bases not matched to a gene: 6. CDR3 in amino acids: CASSLGLAEDAGELFF. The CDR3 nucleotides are TGCGCCAGCAGCTTGGGACTAGCGGAGGACGCCGGGGAGCTGTTTTTT.

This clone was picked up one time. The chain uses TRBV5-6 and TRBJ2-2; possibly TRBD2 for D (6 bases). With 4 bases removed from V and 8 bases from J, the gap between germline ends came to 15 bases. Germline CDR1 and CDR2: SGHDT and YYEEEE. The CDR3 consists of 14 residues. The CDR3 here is CASSQYGGIGELFF. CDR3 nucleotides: TGTGCCAGCAGCCAATATGGGGGGATAGGGGAGCTGTTTTTT.

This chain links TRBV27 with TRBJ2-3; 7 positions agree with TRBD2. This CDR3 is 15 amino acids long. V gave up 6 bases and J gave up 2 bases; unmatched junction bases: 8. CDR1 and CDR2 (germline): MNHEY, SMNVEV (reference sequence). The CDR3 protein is CASRLRGVVTDTQYF. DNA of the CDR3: TGTGCCAGCAGACTCCGGGGGGTGGTCACAGATACGCAGTATTTT.

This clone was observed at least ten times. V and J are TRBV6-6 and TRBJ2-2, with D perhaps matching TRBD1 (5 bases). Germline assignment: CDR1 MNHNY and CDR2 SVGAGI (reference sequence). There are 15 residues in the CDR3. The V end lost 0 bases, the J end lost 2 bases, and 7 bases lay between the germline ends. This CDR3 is CASSYSTANTGELFF. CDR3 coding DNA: TGTGCCAGCAGTTACTCGACAGCCAACACCGGGGAGCTGTTTTTT.

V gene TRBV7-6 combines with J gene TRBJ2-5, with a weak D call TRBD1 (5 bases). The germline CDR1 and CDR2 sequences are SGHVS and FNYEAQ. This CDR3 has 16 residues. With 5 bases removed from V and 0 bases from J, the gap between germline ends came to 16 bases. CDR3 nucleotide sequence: TGTGCCAGCAGCCCGAAGGCGACAGTGTACCAAGAGACCCAGTACTTC. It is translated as CASSPKATVYQETQYF.